The present TCR beta chain was sequenced within a study of cytomegalovirus exposure and HLA in healthy donors. PCR amplification relied on 60 Vbeta primers (plus 13 Jbeta primers). TCRdb's table, derived via immunoSEQ multiplex PCR, lists solely in-frame clones and lacks some. The sample yields 68,000 or so clones, roughly 75% seen once. There are 11 residues in the CDR3. The germline V and J ends were trimmed by 6 bases and 5 bases, with 10 bases remaining between them. Germline CDR1 reads DFQATT; CDR2 reads SNEGSKA (reference sequence). Sample: PBMCs. This TCR came from a woman aged 30 to 39 in good health and CMV-seronegative. The V and J genes are TRBV20-1 and TRBJ2-5; D unclear. The CDR3, as DNA: TGCAGTGCCCCCATCGGGGAGACCCAGTACTTC. Amino acid sequence: CSAPIGETQYF.